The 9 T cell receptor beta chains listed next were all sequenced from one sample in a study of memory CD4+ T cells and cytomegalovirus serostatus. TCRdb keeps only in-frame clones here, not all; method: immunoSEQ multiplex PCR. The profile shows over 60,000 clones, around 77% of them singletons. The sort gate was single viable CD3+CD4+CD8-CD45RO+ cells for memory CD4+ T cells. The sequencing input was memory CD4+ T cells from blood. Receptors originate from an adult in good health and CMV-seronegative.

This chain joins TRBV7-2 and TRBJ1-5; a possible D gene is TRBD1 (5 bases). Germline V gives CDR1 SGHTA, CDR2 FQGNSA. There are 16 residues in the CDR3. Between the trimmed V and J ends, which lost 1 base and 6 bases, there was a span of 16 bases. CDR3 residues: CASSLVARGQGQPQHF. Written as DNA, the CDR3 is TGTGCCAGCAGCTTAGTGGCCAGAGGGCAGGGTCAGCCCCAGCATTTT.

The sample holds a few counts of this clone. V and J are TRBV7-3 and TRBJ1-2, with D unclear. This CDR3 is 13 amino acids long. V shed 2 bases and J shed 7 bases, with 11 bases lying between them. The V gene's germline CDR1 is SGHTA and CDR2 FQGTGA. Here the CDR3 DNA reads TGTGCCAGCAGCTTAGAAAACTGGGGTGGCTACACCTTC. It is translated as CASSLENWGGYTF.

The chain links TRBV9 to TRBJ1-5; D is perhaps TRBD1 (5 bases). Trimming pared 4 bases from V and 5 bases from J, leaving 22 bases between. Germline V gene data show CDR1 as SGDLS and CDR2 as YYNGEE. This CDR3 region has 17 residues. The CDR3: CASSINAGPRKDQPQHF. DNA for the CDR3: TGTGCCAGCAGCATAAACGCGGGACCGAGGAAAGATCAGCCCCAGCATTTT.

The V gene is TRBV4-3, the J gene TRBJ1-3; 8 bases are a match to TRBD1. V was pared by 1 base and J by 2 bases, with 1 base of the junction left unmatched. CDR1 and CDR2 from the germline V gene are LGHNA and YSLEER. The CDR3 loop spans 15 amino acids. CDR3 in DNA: TGCGCCAGCAGCCAAGCCAGGGGGCCTGGAAACACCATATATTTT. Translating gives CASSQARGPGNTIYF.

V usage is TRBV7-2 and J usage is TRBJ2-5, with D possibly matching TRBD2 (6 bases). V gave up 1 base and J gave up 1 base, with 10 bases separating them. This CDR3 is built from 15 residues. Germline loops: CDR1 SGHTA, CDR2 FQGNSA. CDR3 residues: CASSLVSGIQETQYF. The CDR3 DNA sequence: TGTGCCAGCAGCTTAGTTAGCGGCATCCAAGAGACCCAGTACTTC. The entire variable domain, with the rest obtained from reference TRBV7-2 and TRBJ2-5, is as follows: GAGVSQSPSNKVTEKGKDVELRCDPISGHTALYWYRQSLGQGLEFLIYFQGNSAPDKSGLPSDRFSAERTGGSVSTLTIQRTQQEDSAVYLCASSLVSGIQETQYFGPGTRLLVL.

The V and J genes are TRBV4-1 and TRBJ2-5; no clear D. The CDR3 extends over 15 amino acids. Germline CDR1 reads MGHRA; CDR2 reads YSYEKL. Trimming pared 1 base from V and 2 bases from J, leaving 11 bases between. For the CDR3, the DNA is TGCGCCAGCAGCCAAGTCGTCGGCAGTCAAGAGACCCAGTACTTC. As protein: CASSQVVGSQETQYF.

Here the CDR3 DNA reads TGTGCCTGGAGTGCTTGGGAGGAGCAGTACTTC. It encodes CAWSAWEEQYF. The chain uses TRBV30 and TRBJ2-7, with D perhaps TRBD2 (5 bases). Looked up from germline, CDR1 is GTSNPN and CDR2 is SVGIG (reference sequence). The V end lost 1 base, the J end lost 7 bases, and 8 bases lay between the germline ends. The CDR3 runs 11 residues.

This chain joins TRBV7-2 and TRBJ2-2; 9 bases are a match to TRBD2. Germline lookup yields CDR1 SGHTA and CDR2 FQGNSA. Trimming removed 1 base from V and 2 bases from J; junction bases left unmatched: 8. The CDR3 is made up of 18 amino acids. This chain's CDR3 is CASSLGAPGLANTGELFF. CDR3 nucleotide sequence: TGTGCCAGCAGCTTAGGGGCCCCGGGACTAGCTAACACCGGGGAGCTGTTTTTT.

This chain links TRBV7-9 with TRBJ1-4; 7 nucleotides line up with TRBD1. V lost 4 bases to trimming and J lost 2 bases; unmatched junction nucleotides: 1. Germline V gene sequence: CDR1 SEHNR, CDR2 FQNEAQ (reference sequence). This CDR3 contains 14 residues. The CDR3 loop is CASSWGQTNEKLFF. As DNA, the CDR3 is TGTGCCAGCAGCTGGGGACAGACTAATGAAAAACTGTTTTTT.